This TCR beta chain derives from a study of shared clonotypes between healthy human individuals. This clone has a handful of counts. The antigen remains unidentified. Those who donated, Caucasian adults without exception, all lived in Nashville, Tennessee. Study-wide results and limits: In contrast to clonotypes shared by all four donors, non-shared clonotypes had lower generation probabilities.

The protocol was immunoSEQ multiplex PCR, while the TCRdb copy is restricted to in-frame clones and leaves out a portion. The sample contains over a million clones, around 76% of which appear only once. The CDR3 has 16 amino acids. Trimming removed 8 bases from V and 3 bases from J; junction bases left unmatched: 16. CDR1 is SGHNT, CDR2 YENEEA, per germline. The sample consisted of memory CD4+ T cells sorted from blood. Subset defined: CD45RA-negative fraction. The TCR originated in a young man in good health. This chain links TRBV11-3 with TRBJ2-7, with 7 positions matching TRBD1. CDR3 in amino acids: CASHLQLNRGDYEQYF. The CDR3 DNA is TGTGCCAGCCACCTACAGCTGAACAGGGGAGACTACGAGCAGTACTTC.